The clone carrying this TCR beta chain was recorded once. No antigen is known for it. TCRdb's copy holds only in-frame clones and misses some; the assay was immunoSEQ multiplex PCR. The table records about 17,000 clones, around 76% of them present only once. This entry belongs to a study of T cell repertoires in ileal Crohn's disease. Looking at the study overall: Biopsies of inflamed ileum from the surgical specimen form M0 samples. The study's findings and limits: Endoscopic recurrence occurred in every patient whose clonality exceeded 26.8%.

Deletions cut 0 bases from V and 4 bases from J, with 8 bases between. This CDR3 contains 14 residues. Looked up from germline, CDR1 is SGHNT and CDR2 is YYREEE (reference sequence). Time point given: inflamed ileum from the surgical specimen. The TCR was taken from an adult with Crohn's disease. Sequences were obtained from ileal tissue. The chain recombines TRBV5-4 with TRBJ1-5; D remains ambiguous. CDR3: CASSLGGANQPQHF. CDR3 nucleotides: TGTGCCAGCAGCTTGGGAGGAGCGAATCAGCCCCAGCATTTT.